This T cell receptor beta chain was recovered during a study of T cell responses to AZD1222 COVID-19 vaccine. The V and J ends lost 4 bases and 3 bases, in that order; junction bases with no gene match: 7. Per the germline V gene, CDR1 is SGHNT and CDR2 is YYREEE (reference sequence). CDR3 length equals 16 residues. Findings of the study overall: No repertoire was sampled before or during the peak T cell response, only after it. Two doses of AZD1222 preceded a rise in Spike-specific TCR breadth and depth. Spike-wide vaccine-associated CD4 TCRs dominated at 160-218 and 743-854. Donors were largely white British and mainly female; clonal diversity was possibly underestimated.

TCRdb's copy holds only in-frame clones and misses some; the assay was immunoSEQ multiplex PCR. The sample holds under 200,000 clones, 90% to 95% seen once. About this clone itself: Its matching antigen is unknown.

This TCR derives from an adult in good health. The sequenced sample was peripheral blood, obtained on day 0 of AZD1222 vaccination. The chain couples TRBV5-4 to TRBJ1-1; 12 nucleotides match TRBD1. The chain's CDR3 is CASSTRGDRGHTEAFF. The CDR3 DNA is TGTGCCAGCAGCACAAGGGGGGACAGGGGGCACACTGAAGCTTTCTTT.